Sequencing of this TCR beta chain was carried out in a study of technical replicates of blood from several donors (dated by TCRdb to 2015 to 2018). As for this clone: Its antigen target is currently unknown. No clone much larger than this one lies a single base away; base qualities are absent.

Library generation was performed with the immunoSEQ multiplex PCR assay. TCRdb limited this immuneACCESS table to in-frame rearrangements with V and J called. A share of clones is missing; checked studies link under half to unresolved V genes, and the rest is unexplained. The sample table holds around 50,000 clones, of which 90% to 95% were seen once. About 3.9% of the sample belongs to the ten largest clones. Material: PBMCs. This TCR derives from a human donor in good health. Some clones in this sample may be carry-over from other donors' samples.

The nucleotide sequence reads TGTGCCTGGGGACCCGGGGTAGGCTACACCTTC. Its coded protein is CAWGPGVGYTF. Here the chain combines TRBV30 and TRBJ1-2, with the D gene too uncertain to name. From cysteine to phenylalanine, the CDR3 is 11 amino acids long. Of the read, only the CDR3 DNA is kept; its 33 bases are in frame from base 1. CDR1 and CDR2 are drawn from the germline V gene (reference sequence): GTSNPN, SVGIG. Relative to germline, V is 5 bases shorter and J is 8 bases shorter, with 12 bases between their ends.